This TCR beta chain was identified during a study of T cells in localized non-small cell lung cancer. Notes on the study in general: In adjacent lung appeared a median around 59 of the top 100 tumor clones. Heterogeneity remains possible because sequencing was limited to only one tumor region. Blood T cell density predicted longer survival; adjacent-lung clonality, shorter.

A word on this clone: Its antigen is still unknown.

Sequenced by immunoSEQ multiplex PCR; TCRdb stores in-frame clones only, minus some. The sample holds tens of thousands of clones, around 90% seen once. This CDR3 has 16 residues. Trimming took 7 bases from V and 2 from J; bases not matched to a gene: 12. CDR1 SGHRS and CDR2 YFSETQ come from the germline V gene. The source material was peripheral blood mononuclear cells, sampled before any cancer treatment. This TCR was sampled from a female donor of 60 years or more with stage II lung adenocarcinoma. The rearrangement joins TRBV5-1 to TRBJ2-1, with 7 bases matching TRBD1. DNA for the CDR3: TGCGCCAGCGGACGGGACAGAAGTGAGACCTACAATGAGCAGTTCTTC. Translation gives CASGRDRSETYNEQFF.